The 8 T cell receptor beta chains below were found in one sample sequenced in a study of Tregs in tolerant kidney transplant recipients. Sequencing was performed with immunoSEQ multiplex PCR; in TCRdb, only in-frame clones are kept and a portion is missing. The sample has about 48,000 clones, and its top ten clones hold roughly 0.89%. The material sequenced was CD4+ T cells from blood, taken before the transplant. These receptors came from a human donor who received a combined kidney and bone marrow transplant.

To note about this clone: The sequenced fragment ends 3 residues before the CDR3 boundary, so the rest is inferred from the germline J gene. This chain uses TRBV7-2 with TRBJ2-7, with 14 positions matching TRBD2. The V gene end was trimmed by 5 bases and the J gene end by 2 bases; junction bases not matched to a gene: 2. The CDR3 length is 15 residues. CDR1 SGHTA and CDR2 FQGNSA come from the germline V gene. The CDR3 is CASSKGLAGAYEQYF. The part of the CDR3 DNA that was read is TGTGCCAGCAGCAAGGGACTAGCGGGAGCCTACGAG.

In the case of this clone: The DNA ends 3 residues before the CDR3 does, and the rest of the CDR3 is filled in from the germline J gene. The V and J genes are TRBV5-1 and TRBJ2-1, with D possibly being TRBD1 (5 bases). V was shortened by 0 bases and J by 0 bases, with 10 bases between the two germline ends. CDR3 size: 16 residues. Germline V gives CDR1 SGHRS, CDR2 YFSETQ. The CDR3 bases that were read are TGCGCCAGCAGCTTGGCTGGTCAGGGCTCCTACAATGAG. Protein product: CASSLAGQGSYNE. The whole CDR3 region reads CASSLAGQGSYNEQFF.

As to this clone: The CDR3 end is not reached by the read, which stops 3 residues before it; the germline J gene fills it in. This chain connects TRBV5-6 to TRBJ1-4, with a tentative D call TRBD1 (6 bases). Germline CDR1 is SGHDT and CDR2 is YYEEEE. The CDR3 contains 14 residues. Trimming stripped 0 bases from V and 5 bases from J, with 8 bases between. The CDR3 bases that were read are TGTGCCAGCAGCTTGGGAACAGGGAATGAAAAA. Protein sequence: CASSLGTGNEK. The full-length CDR3 reads as CASSLGTGNEKLFF.

With respect to this clone: The CDR3 is cut off 3 residues early in the read; its end comes from the germline J gene. The gene calls are TRBV2 and TRBJ2-1; 11 bases match TRBD2. The V and J ends lost 5 bases and 4 bases, in that order; junction bases with no gene match: 4. The CDR3 extends over 15 amino acids. Germline values: CDR1 SNHLY, CDR2 FYNNEI. CDR3 DNA (partial): TGTGCCAGCAGTTTACTAGCGGGAGCGTACAATGAG. It specifies CASSLLAGAYNE. The whole CDR3 sequence is CASSLLAGAYNEQFF.

Of note for this clone: The CDR3 extends 3 residues past the end of the read, so its final part is completed from the germline J gene. The gene calls are TRBV7-3 and TRBJ2-3; 8 bases agree with TRBD1. CDR3 length equals 13 residues. Germline V gene data show CDR1 as SGHTA and CDR2 as FQGTGA. V was clipped by 3 bases and J by 7 bases; unmatched bases: 3. CDR3 region: CASSLQGAHTQYF. The part of the CDR3 DNA that was read is TGTGCCAGCAGCTTGCAGGGGGCACATACG.

Concerning this clone: The read ends 3 residues shy of where the CDR3 ends; the end is completed using the germline J gene. The V call is TRBV6-1, the J call TRBJ1-2, with D unclear. Trimming took 1 base from V and 7 from J, leaving 10 bases between them. CDR1 is MNHNS and CDR2 is SASEGT in the germline V gene. The CDR3 is made up of 13 amino acids. CDR3 residues: CASSEGTPFGYTF. CDR3 bases read: TGTGCCAGCAGTGAAGGTACTCCCTTTGGC.

The sequenced CDR3 bases are TGTGCCAGCAGTCCTAGCGGGAGGCTCACAGATACG. Its protein is CASSPSGRLTDT. The complete CDR3 reads CASSPSGRLTDTQYF. The chain combines TRBV7-2 with TRBJ2-3; 11 bases are a match to TRBD2. Read sequence stops 3 residues before the CDR3 end, and the germline J gene provides the missing end. J lost 2 bases, V lost 6 bases, and 4 bases had no gene match. The germline CDR1 and CDR2 sequences are SGHTA and FQGNSA. The CDR3 runs 15 residues.

As concerns this clone: One junction end does not reproduce the germline sequence, and a read error may be involved. The missing CDR3 end, 3 residues past where the read stops, is filled in from the germline J gene. V gene TRBV20-1 combines with J gene TRBJ2-7; 7 nucleotides match TRBD1. The CDR3 runs to 12 residues. CDR1 is DFQATT, CDR2 SNEGSKA, per germline (reference sequence). CDR3 protein: CSARDRESEQYF. Partial CDR3 DNA: TGCAGTGCGAGAGACAGGGAGAGCGAG.